This passage covers 6 T cell receptor beta chains from one sample sequenced in a study of control samples from healthy donors and cancer patients. This table comes from immunoSEQ multiplex PCR, and its TCRdb copy is limited to in-frame clones, with some not included. The sample lists 150,000 to 200,000 clones; 90% to 95% were seen once. Sequencing was carried out using blood. These receptors all stem from a woman aged 55-70 years in good health.

The CDR3 sequence is CASSANRVGASYEQYF. CDR3 coding DNA: TGTGCCAGCAGCGCCAACAGGGTAGGAGCCTCCTACGAGCAGTACTTC. V and J are TRBV7-2 and TRBJ2-7; TRBD1 might be the D (6 bases). V was trimmed by 5 bases and J by 0 bases, leaving 17 bases between them. The germline V gene encodes CDR1 SGHTA and CDR2 FQGNSA. The CDR3 is 16 amino acids. Based on the CDR3 plus reference TRBV7-2 and TRBJ2-7, the full variable domain is GAGVSQSPSNKVTEKGKDVELRCDPISGHTALYWYRQSLGQGLEFLIYFQGNSAPDKSGLPSDRFSAERTGGSVSTLTIQRTQQEDSAVYLCASSANRVGASYEQYFGPGTRLTVT.

The chain uses TRBV11-3 and TRBJ2-2; D gene uncertain. V lost 3 bases, J lost 1 base, and 6 bases lay in between. The CDR3 is 14 amino acids. CDR1 is SGHNT, CDR2 YENEEA, per germline. CDR3 sequence: CASSFRVNTGELFF. The CDR3 region has the DNA TGTGCCAGCAGCTTTAGGGTGAACACCGGGGAGCTGTTTTTT.

V gene TRBV2 combines with J gene TRBJ1-3, with D tentatively TRBD1 (5 bases). V dropped 10 bases and J dropped 4 bases, with 11 bases sitting between them. The V gene's germline CDR1 is SNHLY and CDR2 FYNNEI. The CDR3 is 12 amino acids. For the CDR3, the DNA is TGTGCCACGCGGGGGGACGGAAACACCATATATTTT. Protein product: CATRGDGNTIYF.

The rearrangement uses TRBV3-1 (or the pseudogene TRBV3-2) and TRBJ2-5, with 13 bases that match TRBD2. J lost 5 bases, V lost 0 bases, and 12 bases had no gene match. In germline, CDR1 is LGHDT, CDR2 YNNKEL (reference sequence). The CDR3 is made up of 19 amino acids. For the CDR3, the DNA is TGTGCCAGCAGCCAAGATACTGGACTAGCGGGGGTCTTATCCGAGACCCAGTACTTC. Amino acids: CASSQDTGLAGVLSETQYF.

This chain uses TRBV5-4 with TRBJ1-1; 8 nucleotides match TRBD1. The CDR3 consists of 14 residues. CDR1 is SGHNT and CDR2 is YYREEE in the germline V gene (reference sequence). V lost 2 bases and J lost 8; bases outside the gene matches: 8. The CDR3 nucleotides read TGTGCCAGCAGCTTCTCAGGGGGCAAGGGCGAAGCTTTCTTT. It codes for CASSFSGGKGEAFF.

The rearrangement joins TRBV19 to TRBJ1-3; D remains unclear. Per the germline V gene, CDR1 is LNHDA and CDR2 is SQIVND (reference sequence). The CDR3 consists of 14 residues. Trimming removed 5 bases from V and 3 bases from J, with 11 bases in between. CDR3 residues: CASSPREGGNTIYF. The CDR3 DNA sequence: TGTGCCAGTAGTCCCCGCGAAGGTGGAAACACCATATATTTT.